This entry features one T cell receptor beta chain sequence. Its target is not known. Compared with germline, one end of the junction differs, possibly owing to a read error. Germline-derived CDR1 and CDR2 are LNHDA and SQIVND (reference sequence). CDR3 length equals 12 residues. Through a sample-barcoded 5' primer and a J-beta primer mix, a second PCR was run for roughly 6 to 12 cycles. Each cDNA molecule carried a tag from a template-switch adaptor that contained 12 random nucleotides. Each CDR3 protein gets one entry after TCRdb re-called the 5' RACE reads with MiXCR. The sample includes 1 million to 1.2 million distinct CDR3 sequences, around two fifths of them seen just once. This entry comes from a study of blood T cells in healthy people across ages. General study results and limits: Diversity figures based on one million T cells were deemed too low. A roughly linear age-dependent decrease characterized TCR beta diversity per million T cells. Higher diversity and more naive CD4+ cells were features of long-lived donors, compared to aged donors.

Sample: blood. This chain connects TRBV19 to TRBJ1-2; D not certain. The clonotype originates from a man aged 18 to 30 in good health. CDR3 residues: CASVGSNYGCTF. CDR3 in DNA: TGTGCCAGTGTTGGGTCTAACTATGGCTGCACCTTC.